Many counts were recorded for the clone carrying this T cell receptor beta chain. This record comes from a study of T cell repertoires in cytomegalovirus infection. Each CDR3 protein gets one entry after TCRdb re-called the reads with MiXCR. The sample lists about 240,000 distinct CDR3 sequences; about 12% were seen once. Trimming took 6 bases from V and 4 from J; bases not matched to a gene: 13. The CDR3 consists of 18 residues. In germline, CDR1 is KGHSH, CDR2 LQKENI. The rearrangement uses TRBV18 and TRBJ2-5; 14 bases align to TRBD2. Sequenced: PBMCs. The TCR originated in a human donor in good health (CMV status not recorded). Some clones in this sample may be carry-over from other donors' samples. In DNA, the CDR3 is TGTGCCAGCTCCCCAAACCCCGGACTAGCGGGAGGAGGAGAGACCCAGTACTTC. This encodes CASSPNPGLAGGGETQYF.